A single count supports the clone carrying this T cell receptor beta chain. This sample was taken from a study of blood T cell repertoires in COVID-19. Study details: Spain, Italy and the United States supplied samples that represented acute and convalescent COVID-19.

Using immunoSEQ multiplex PCR, the repertoire was profiled, and TCRdb retains in-frame clones only, with some absent. The table has more than 300,000 clones, more than 75% seen once. The CDR3 has 16 residues. Germline lookup yields CDR1 LGHDT and CDR2 YNNKEL (reference sequence). Between the trimmed V and J ends, which lost 4 bases and 0 bases, there was a span of 13 bases. Participant ages covered about 18 to 95 years across about 25 US areas. The V and J genes are TRBV3-1 (or the pseudogene TRBV3-2) and TRBJ1-3; no definite D call. The specimen was PBMCs or T cells enriched from blood (not recorded which). This receptor was taken from a woman younger than 30 who had recovered from COVID-19. Written as DNA, the CDR3 is TGTGCCAGCAGCCCTCAGGCAGCCATCTCTGGAAACACCATATATTTT. Its protein is CASSPQAAISGNTIYF.